This entry lists 13 T cell receptor beta chains sequenced from one sample in a study of vaccination and CD4 T cells after COVID-19. Treatment meaning: roughly 11-day PBMC culture with coronavirus spike peptide pools or control peptides (ViraFEST assay). Cultured CD4+ T-cell DNA underwent Oncomine TCR Beta short-read sequencing. TCRdb called the PCR reads again in MiXCR, with one record for every CDR3 protein. There are roughly 4,500 distinct CDR3 sequences in the sample; roughly 22% occur only once, and over 50% lies in the top ten. Antigens of these TCRs are unknown. The sample here was CD4+ T cells from blood, cultured in vitro, taken after SARS-CoV-2 vaccination. The receptors originated from a human donor who had recovered from COVID-19.

This clonotype occurred many times. The chain recombines TRBV27 with TRBJ1-2; D gene unclear. The CDR3 runs 13 residues. Germline CDR1 reads MNHEY; CDR2 reads SMNVEV (reference sequence). V dropped 0 bases and J dropped 5 bases, with 7 bases sitting between them. The CDR3 DNA sequence: TGTGCCAGCAGTTTATCGGCCGGATATGGCTACACCTTC. Residues: CASSLSAGYGYTF.

The chain has TRBV5-8 and TRBJ2-1; weak D call: TRBD1 (5 bases). Germline V CDR1 and CDR2: SGHTS, YDEGEE. V was pared by 0 bases and J by 15 bases, with 16 bases between. The CDR3 is made up of 13 amino acids. The CDR3 region is CASSLGGSKSRFF. CDR3 coding DNA: TGTGCCAGCAGCTTGGGGGGCTCCAAGTCTCGGTTCTTC. The full variable domain, with the rest looked up from reference TRBV5-8 and TRBJ2-1, is EAGVTQSPTHLIKTRGQQATLRCSPISGHTSVYWYQQALGLGLQFLLWYDEGEERNRGNFPPRFSGRQFPNYSSELNVNALELEDSALYLCASSLGGSKSRFFGPGTRLTVL.

The V and J genes are TRBV12-3 or TRBV12-4 and TRBJ1-2; TRBD1 aligns across 9 bases. The V gene end was trimmed by 5 bases and the J gene end by 8 bases; junction bases not matched to a gene: 9. The length of the CDR3 is 14 residues. CDR3 sequence reads: CASSPYRGRMGYTF. The CDR3 DNA sequence: TGTGCCAGCAGTCCCTACAGGGGGCGTATGGGCTACACCTTC.

The chain combines TRBV6-1 with TRBJ1-2, with 7 positions matching TRBD1. CDR1 and CDR2 from the germline V gene are MNHNS and SASEGT. The CDR3 sequence is 14 residues long. Germline trimming cut 6 bases from V and 4 bases from J; bases unmatched to any gene: 8. The DNA of the CDR3 is TGTGCCAGCAGCCCAGGGGGGTTTGGCTATGGCTACACCTTC. Encoded protein: CASSPGGFGYGYTF.

This clonotype appeared many times. The chain links TRBV6-1 to TRBJ2-3, with D possibly TRBD1 on 5 matching bases. From germline, CDR1 is MNHNS and CDR2 SASEGT. V lost 6 bases, J lost 4 bases, and 20 bases lay in between. The CDR3 runs to 16 residues. This CDR3 is CASRRQPKAAADTQYF. For the CDR3, the DNA is TGTGCCAGCAGAAGACAGCCTAAGGCCGCAGCAGATACGCAGTATTTT.

This clonotype was observed at least ten times. The chain is built from TRBV7-9 and TRBJ1-6; unclear D gene. CDR1 and CDR2 from the germline V gene are SEHNR and FQNEAQ (reference sequence). CDR3 length: 13 residues. Between the trimmed V and J ends, which lost 2 bases and 9 bases, there was a span of 8 bases. The CDR3 DNA reads TGTGCCAGCAGCTTAATGGATGCTTCACCCCTCCACTTT. Its translation is CASSLMDASPLHF.

The chain uses TRBV28 and TRBJ1-1; 11 bases are shared with TRBD1. The CDR3 runs to 16 residues. Unmatched junction bases numbered 11, after V lost 4 bases and J lost 7 bases. CDR1 and CDR2 from the germline V gene are MDHEN and SYDVKM. CDR3 loop: CASSSHPGQGVIEAFF. As DNA, the CDR3 is TGTGCCAGCAGTTCGCACCCGGGACAGGGGGTTATTGAAGCTTTCTTT.

This clonotype was recorded a few times. This rearrangement joins TRBV6-2 or TRBV6-3 to TRBJ1-4; D is uncertain. This CDR3 is built from 15 residues. Trimming pared 6 bases from V and 8 bases from J, leaving 19 bases between. CDR1 is MNHEY and CDR2 is SVGEGT in the germline V gene. CDR3 loop: CASSGASHASEKLFF. CDR3 bases: TGTGCCAGCAGCGGCGCGTCCCACGCAAGCGAAAAACTGTTTTTT.

This clonotype was found a few times. The V gene is TRBV28, the J gene TRBJ2-1; D remains ambiguous. CDR3 length: 13 amino acids. Trimming removed 3 bases at V and 5 bases at J, with 8 bases between. Germline lookup yields CDR1 MDHEN and CDR2 SYDVKM. The CDR3 nucleotides read TGTGCCAGCAGTTTCATCTGGGACAATGAGCAGTTCTTC. It specifies CASSFIWDNEQFF.

This clonotype was counted at least ten times. The chain has TRBV11-3 and TRBJ1-1, with D possibly TRBD1 on 5 matching bases. CDR3 length: 14 amino acids. The germline V gene has CDR1 SGHNT and CDR2 YENEEA. V shed 5 bases and J shed 1 base, with 11 bases lying between them. The CDR3 loop reads CASSLGRGNTEAFF. The DNA for the CDR3 is TGTGCCAGCAGCCTGGGGCGGGGGAACACTGAAGCTTTCTTT.

This clonotype was counted many times. The gene calls are TRBV15 and TRBJ2-1, with D possibly matching TRBD1 (5 bases). The CDR3 length is 15 residues. Per the germline V gene, CDR1 is LNHNV and CDR2 is YYDKDF (reference sequence). V lost 2 bases, J lost 8 bases, and 16 bases lay in between. DNA of the CDR3: TGTGCCACCAGCAGAAGGCAGGGTCCCTCGGATGAGCAGTTCTTC. Amino acid sequence: CATSRRQGPSDEQFF. The full variable domain, in which reference TRBV15 and TRBJ2-1 provide the parts outside the CDR3, is DAMVIQNPRYQVTQFGKPVTLSCSQTLNHNVMYWYQQKSSQAPKLLFHYYDKDFNNEADTPDNFQSRRPNTSFCFLDIRSPGLGDTAMYLCATSRRQGPSDEQFFGPGTRLTVL.

This clonotype has more than one count but fewer than ten. The chain combines TRBV24-1 with TRBJ2-3, with D perhaps TRBD1 or TRBD2 (5 bases each). V lost 9 bases to trimming and J lost 6 bases, with 12 bases between them. This CDR3 is built from 12 residues. The germline CDR1 and CDR2 sequences are KGHDR and SFDVKD. CDR3 DNA: TGTGCCACCTCCTCCTGGGGGGATACGCAGTATTTT. It is translated as CATSSWGDTQYF.

This clonotype qualifies as medium-sized (0.01 to 0.1%). The chain has TRBV7-6 and TRBJ2-7; no clear D. Germline V gene sequence: CDR1 SGHVS, CDR2 FNYEAQ. The CDR3 sequence is 15 residues long. The ends were cut back, 2 bases at V and 1 base at J, with 12 bases in the middle. CDR3 sequence: CASSLMSISSYEQYF. The CDR3 nucleotides read TGTGCCAGCAGCTTAATGAGTATCTCGTCCTACGAGCAGTACTTC.